The T cell receptor (beta chain) described here comes from a study of identical twins. The CDR3 runs to 14 residues. The V gene lost 7 bases and the J gene lost 4 bases, with 17 bases spanning the gap. The germline gives CDR1 SQVTM, CDR2 ANQGSEA. Note on this clonotype: What it binds is not known. This could be a read error, since a much larger clone is one nucleotide away.

A universal primer site was added by template switching, and unique molecular identifiers were carried by the cDNA. TCRdb itself ran the 5' RACE reads through MiXCR, one entry per CDR3 protein. The profile shows about 700,000 distinct CDR3 sequences, 6.1% of them singletons. Study results and caveats: Twin-shared out-of-frame alpha sequences were enriched for low generation probability. The conclusions drew on cross-sectional statistical analysis instead of tracking the same donors.

Sequenced: naive T cells sorted from blood. The chain couples TRBV29-1 to TRBJ2-1; no firm D call. This TCR came from a man aged 18 to 29 in good health. The CDR3 region has the DNA TGCAGCGGGGATAGTGACGAGGCATACAATGAGCAGTTCTTC. Its translation is CSGDSDEAYNEQFF.